The 25 T cell receptor beta chains below all came from one sample that was sequenced in a study of blood T cell repertoires in COVID-19. Produced via immunoSEQ multiplex PCR; TCRdb's table is partial and in-frame only. The sample contains a few hundred thousand clones, around 88% of which appear only once. The sequencing input was peripheral blood. Receptor source: a man at least 80 years old with acute or convalescent COVID-19.

The chain recombines TRBV6-6 with TRBJ1-4, with no clear D. Between the trimmed V and J ends, which lost 6 bases and 4 bases, there was a span of 12 bases. The CDR3 spans 14 residues. Per germline, CDR1 MNHNY and CDR2 SVGAGI (reference sequence). CDR3 sequence: CASSQVSVNEKLFF. The CDR3 DNA reads as TGTGCCAGCAGCCAGGTGTCGGTTAATGAAAAACTGTTTTTT.

This sequence joins TRBV27 and TRBJ1-5; a weak D match, TRBD1 (5 bases). In germline, CDR1 is MNHEY, CDR2 SMNVEV (reference sequence). This CDR3 contains 17 residues. V gave up 5 bases and J gave up 2 bases, with 19 bases separating them. For the CDR3, the DNA is TGTGCCAGCAGTCCTGGCCTTTCGGGGACTCGCAATCAGCCCCAGCATTTT. Translation gives CASSPGLSGTRNQPQHF.

The rearrangement links TRBV18 to TRBJ2-7; the match to TRBD1 covers 9 bases. CDR1 is KGHSH and CDR2 is LQKENI in the germline V gene. The CDR3 runs to 13 residues. V lost 8 bases, J lost 3 bases, and 5 bases stayed unmatched. CDR3 DNA sequence: TGTGCCAGCGTGGGACAGGGTCTCTACGAGCAGTACTTC. Protein sequence: CASVGQGLYEQYF.

The chain is built from TRBV19 and TRBJ2-5; no definite D call. Germline V gene sequence: CDR1 LNHDA, CDR2 SQIVND (reference sequence). V lost 2 bases, J lost 5 bases, and 9 bases lay in between. This CDR3 has 13 amino acids. In DNA, the CDR3 is TGTGCCAGTAGTATACAGGCCACGGAGACCCAGTACTTC. Its protein product is CASSIQATETQYF.

The chain links TRBV6-5 to TRBJ1-4; 7 bases map to TRBD1. The V and J ends lost 2 bases and 5 bases, in that order; junction bases with no gene match: 5. The CDR3 is 15 residues long. The germline CDR1 and CDR2 sequences are MNHEY and SVGAGI. CDR3 residues: CASSYTGALNEKLFF. The CDR3 DNA reads as TGTGCCAGCAGTTACACAGGGGCATTAAATGAAAAACTGTTTTTT.

The chain is built from TRBV7-9 and TRBJ1-5; D gene unclear. CDR1 is SEHNR and CDR2 is FQNEAQ in the germline V gene (reference sequence). The CDR3 extends over 13 amino acids. The germline V and J ends were trimmed by 2 bases and 2 bases, with 4 bases remaining between them. The CDR3 sequence is CASSLQGNQPQHF. The CDR3 DNA reads TGTGCCAGCAGCTTACAGGGCAATCAGCCCCAGCATTTT.

This clone was seen once. V is TRBV6-6 and J is TRBJ2-7; 7 bases fit TRBD2. The CDR3 totals 15 residues. Germline V CDR1 and CDR2: MNHNY, SVGAGI (reference sequence). Trimming took 2 bases from V and 2 from J; bases not matched to a gene: 6. The chain's CDR3 is CASSYGSGDTYEQYF. The DNA of the CDR3 is TGTGCCAGCAGTTACGGGAGCGGGGATACCTACGAGCAGTACTTC.

This CDR3 is CASSQQANQPQHF. Here the CDR3 DNA reads TGTGCCAGCAGCCAACAGGCGAATCAGCCCCAGCATTTT. V gene TRBV7-3 combines with J gene TRBJ1-5, with D possibly being TRBD1 (5 bases). Trimming stripped 5 bases from V and 4 bases from J, with 9 bases between. The germline gives CDR1 SGHTA, CDR2 FQGTGA. There are 13 residues in the CDR3. The full variable domain, in which reference TRBV7-3 and TRBJ1-5 provide the parts outside the CDR3, is GAGVSQTPSNKVTEKGKYVELRCDPISGHTALYWYRQSLGQGPEFLIYFQGTGAADDSGLPNDRFFAVRPEGSVSTLKIQRTERGDSAVYLCASSQQANQPQHFGDGTRLSIL.

The rearrangement links TRBV11-1 to TRBJ2-5; TRBD1 matches 12 bases. The V gene end was trimmed by 4 bases and the J gene end by 6 bases; junction bases not matched to a gene: 6. Germline lookup yields CDR1 SGHAT and CDR2 FQDESV (reference sequence). The CDR3 has 15 residues. CDR3 residues: CASSSPGQGAKTQYF. CDR3 bases: TGTGCCAGCAGCTCTCCGGGACAGGGGGCGAAGACCCAGTACTTC.

V and J are TRBV7-2 and TRBJ1-1, with 7 bases fitting TRBD1. V dropped 4 bases and J dropped 3; count of bases not matched to a gene: 5. The CDR3 has 14 amino acids. CDR1 and CDR2 (germline): SGHTA, FQGNSA. The CDR3: CASSYDRVYTEAFF. The CDR3 DNA reads as TGTGCCAGCAGCTACGACAGGGTTTACACTGAAGCTTTCTTT. Full variable domain (outside the CDR3, taken from reference TRBV7-2 and TRBJ1-1): GAGVSQSPSNKVTEKGKDVELRCDPISGHTALYWYRQSLGQGLEFLIYFQGNSAPDKSGLPSDRFSAERTGGSVSTLTIQRTQQEDSAVYLCASSYDRVYTEAFFGQGTRLTVV.

The V call is TRBV3-1 (or the pseudogene TRBV3-2), the J call TRBJ2-3; 8 positions match TRBD2. The CDR3 has 14 residues. V shed 6 bases and J 6 bases; nucleotides not matched to a gene: 8. Germline assignment: CDR1 LGHDT and CDR2 YNNKEL (reference sequence). CDR3 sequence reads: CASSQHPSGDTQYF. The DNA of the CDR3 is TGTGCCAGCAGTCAACACCCTAGCGGGGATACGCAGTATTTT.

The chain carries TRBV11-2 and TRBJ2-2, with D perhaps TRBD2 (5 bases). V was pared by 5 bases and J by 6 bases, with 10 bases between. The CDR3 runs to 13 residues. Germline V CDR1 and CDR2: SGHAT, FQNNGV. CDR3 protein: CASSPGVAGELFF. CDR3 DNA sequence: TGTGCCAGCAGCCCCGGGGTAGCCGGGGAGCTGTTTTTT.

The sample holds one count of this clone. This chain uses TRBV2 with TRBJ2-6, with D possibly TRBD1 on 6 matching bases. The CDR3 loop spans 14 amino acids. V was cut by 5 bases and J by 2 bases, with 7 bases left in between. Germline values: CDR1 SNHLY, CDR2 FYNNEI. This chain's CDR3 is CASSPGAGANVLTF. The CDR3 region has the DNA TGTGCCAGCAGTCCAGGGGCTGGGGCCAACGTCCTGACTTTC.

This chain joins TRBV25-1 and TRBJ2-7; a possible D gene is TRBD2 (5 bases). V was trimmed by 2 bases and J by 0 bases, leaving 8 bases between them. Germline V gene data show CDR1 as MGHDK and CDR2 as SYGVNS. The CDR3 spans 14 residues. CDR3: CASSESGTSYEQYF. The CDR3 region has the DNA TGTGCCAGCAGTGAAAGCGGAACCTCCTACGAGCAGTACTTC.

This clone has only a few counts. This chain uses TRBV5-4 with TRBJ1-1; the D gene is possibly TRBD1 (6 bases). Trimming took 4 bases from V and 1 from J, leaving 17 bases between them. In germline, CDR1 is SGHNT, CDR2 YYREEE (reference sequence). The CDR3 is made up of 16 amino acids. The CDR3 loop is CASSTGTPEGNTEAFF. CDR3 DNA sequence: TGTGCCAGCAGCACCGGGACACCGGAAGGGAACACTGAAGCTTTCTTT.

This clone was counted a single time. The V gene is TRBV7-2, the J gene TRBJ1-3; a weak D match, TRBD1 (6 bases). Germline V gives CDR1 SGHTA, CDR2 FQGNSA. The V and J ends lost 2 bases and 1 base respectively, with 12 bases between them. This CDR3 is built from 16 residues. CDR3 protein: CASSLLPQGSGNTIYF. The CDR3 nucleotides read TGTGCCAGCAGCTTACTCCCACAGGGTTCTGGAAACACCATATATTTT.

The CDR3 region has the DNA TGTGCCAGCAGTGCTACCGGGGGGAACACTGAAGCTTTCTTT. It specifies CASSATGGNTEAFF. The chain has TRBV6-4 and TRBJ1-1, with D possibly TRBD1 on 5 matching bases. Per germline, CDR1 MRHNA and CDR2 SNTAGT. CDR3 length: 14 residues. V lost 4 bases to trimming and J lost 1 base, with 10 bases between them.

This clone was counted once. The chain has TRBV18 and TRBJ2-3; 12 bases fit TRBD2. The CDR3 loop spans 17 amino acids. Per the germline V gene, CDR1 is KGHSH and CDR2 is LQKENI. V shed 0 bases, J shed 7 bases, and the junction held 8 bases outside the gene matches. The CDR3 is CASSPPETSGSRNTQYF. CDR3 DNA sequence: TGTGCCAGCTCACCACCCGAGACTAGCGGGAGTCGGAATACGCAGTATTTT.

The chain links TRBV11-2 to TRBJ2-3, with D possibly TRBD2 on 5 matching bases. This CDR3 is built from 15 residues. With 5 bases removed from V and 4 bases from J, the gap between germline ends came to 16 bases. Germline lookup yields CDR1 SGHAT and CDR2 FQNNGV. This CDR3 reads CASSRHERLSDTQYF. The CDR3 nucleotides are TGTGCCAGCAGCCGGCACGAGCGGCTCTCAGATACGCAGTATTTT.

Written as DNA, the CDR3 is TGTGCCAGCAGTCGTATCGAGACGACTAGCGGGAGCTACGAGCAGTACTTC. It codes for CASSRIETTSGSYEQYF. V gene TRBV6-6 combines with J gene TRBJ2-7, with TRBD2 matching over 12 bases. Germline-derived CDR1 and CDR2 are MNHNY and SVGAGI (reference sequence). J gave up 3 bases and V 5 bases, and 11 bases lay outside the gene matches. The CDR3 spans 17 residues.

This clone was counted between two and nine times. The chain couples TRBV21-1 to TRBJ1-4; TRBD1 is the table's D call, not checked against the DNA. TRBV21-1 is a known pseudogene. This CDR3 has 16 residues. CDR3 nucleotides: TGTGCCAGCAGCATACAAAGGGACAGGGGAAATGAAAAACTGTTTTTT. It encodes CASSIQRDRGNEKLFF.

The V call is TRBV15, the J call TRBJ2-7, with a weak D call TRBD1 (6 bases). Trimming cost V 6 bases and J 2 bases, with 8 bases left between them. Germline V gene sequence: CDR1 LNHNV, CDR2 YYDKDF (reference sequence). The CDR3 is made up of 12 amino acids. The CDR3 here is CATSGTTYEQYF. CDR3 sequence (DNA): TGTGCCACCAGTGGGACAACCTACGAGCAGTACTTC.

This chain connects TRBV6-1 to TRBJ1-2, with D unclear. From germline, CDR1 is MNHNS and CDR2 SASEGT. The CDR3 is 12 residues long. V was shortened by 3 bases and J by 7 bases, with 9 bases between the two germline ends. This CDR3 is CASSDRLVGYTF. The CDR3 DNA sequence: TGTGCCAGCAGTGACAGACTTGTTGGCTACACCTTC.

The chain uses TRBV7-2 and TRBJ2-5; 15 nucleotides agree with TRBD2. The germline gives CDR1 SGHTA, CDR2 FQGNSA. V shed 0 bases, J shed 5 bases, and the junction held 1 base outside the gene matches. This CDR3 has 16 amino acids. CDR3 bases: TGTGCCAGCAGCTTAGCTGGGACTAGCGGGAGGGAGACCCAGTACTTC. Translated: CASSLAGTSGRETQYF.

This clone has a single count. V is TRBV6-2 or TRBV6-3 and J is TRBJ2-7, with TRBD1 identical over 7 bases. The CDR3 has 15 residues. J was trimmed by 4 bases and V by 5 bases; bases with no gene match: 11. Germline CDR1 is MNHEY and CDR2 is SVGEGT. CDR3 sequence: CASSQTGAGAYEQYF. CDR3 bases: TGTGCCAGCAGTCAAACAGGGGCTGGGGCGTACGAGCAGTACTTC.